This TCR beta chain was identified in a study of blood T cell repertoires in COVID-19. Sequenced by immunoSEQ multiplex PCR; TCRdb stores in-frame clones only, minus some. The data contain under 250,000 clones, roughly 82% of them seen just once; the ten biggest clones take up around 6%. Only one count was recorded for this clone. V dropped 10 bases and J dropped 2 bases, with 15 bases sitting between them. Germline lookup yields CDR1 ENHRY and CDR2 SYGVKD. CDR3 length equals 14 residues. The sequenced material came from peripheral blood. The chain has TRBV10-3 and TRBJ1-3; D is possibly TRBD1 (6 bases). This clonotype was obtained from a woman of 80 years or more with COVID-19, enrolled during active disease. The CDR3 reads CATRGAGAGNTIYF. The CDR3, as DNA: TGTGCCACCCGGGGGGCAGGAGCTGGAAACACCATATATTTT.